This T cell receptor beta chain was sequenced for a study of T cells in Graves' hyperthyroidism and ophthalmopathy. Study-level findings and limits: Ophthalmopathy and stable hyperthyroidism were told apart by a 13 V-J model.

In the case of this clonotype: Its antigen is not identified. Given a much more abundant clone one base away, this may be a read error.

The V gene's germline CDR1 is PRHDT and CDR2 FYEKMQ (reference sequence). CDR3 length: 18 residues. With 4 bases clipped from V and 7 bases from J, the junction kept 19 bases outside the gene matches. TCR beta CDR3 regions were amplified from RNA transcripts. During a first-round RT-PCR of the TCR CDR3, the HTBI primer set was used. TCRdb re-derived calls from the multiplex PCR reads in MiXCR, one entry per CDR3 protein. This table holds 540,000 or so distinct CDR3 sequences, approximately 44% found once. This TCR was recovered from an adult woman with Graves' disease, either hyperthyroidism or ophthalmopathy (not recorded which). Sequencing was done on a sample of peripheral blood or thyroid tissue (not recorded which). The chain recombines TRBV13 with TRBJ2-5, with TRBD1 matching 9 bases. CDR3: CASSWTGALGGGKGTQYF. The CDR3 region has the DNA TGTGCCAGCAGCTGGACAGGGGCGTTGGGCGGCGGGAAAGGGACCCAGTACTTC.